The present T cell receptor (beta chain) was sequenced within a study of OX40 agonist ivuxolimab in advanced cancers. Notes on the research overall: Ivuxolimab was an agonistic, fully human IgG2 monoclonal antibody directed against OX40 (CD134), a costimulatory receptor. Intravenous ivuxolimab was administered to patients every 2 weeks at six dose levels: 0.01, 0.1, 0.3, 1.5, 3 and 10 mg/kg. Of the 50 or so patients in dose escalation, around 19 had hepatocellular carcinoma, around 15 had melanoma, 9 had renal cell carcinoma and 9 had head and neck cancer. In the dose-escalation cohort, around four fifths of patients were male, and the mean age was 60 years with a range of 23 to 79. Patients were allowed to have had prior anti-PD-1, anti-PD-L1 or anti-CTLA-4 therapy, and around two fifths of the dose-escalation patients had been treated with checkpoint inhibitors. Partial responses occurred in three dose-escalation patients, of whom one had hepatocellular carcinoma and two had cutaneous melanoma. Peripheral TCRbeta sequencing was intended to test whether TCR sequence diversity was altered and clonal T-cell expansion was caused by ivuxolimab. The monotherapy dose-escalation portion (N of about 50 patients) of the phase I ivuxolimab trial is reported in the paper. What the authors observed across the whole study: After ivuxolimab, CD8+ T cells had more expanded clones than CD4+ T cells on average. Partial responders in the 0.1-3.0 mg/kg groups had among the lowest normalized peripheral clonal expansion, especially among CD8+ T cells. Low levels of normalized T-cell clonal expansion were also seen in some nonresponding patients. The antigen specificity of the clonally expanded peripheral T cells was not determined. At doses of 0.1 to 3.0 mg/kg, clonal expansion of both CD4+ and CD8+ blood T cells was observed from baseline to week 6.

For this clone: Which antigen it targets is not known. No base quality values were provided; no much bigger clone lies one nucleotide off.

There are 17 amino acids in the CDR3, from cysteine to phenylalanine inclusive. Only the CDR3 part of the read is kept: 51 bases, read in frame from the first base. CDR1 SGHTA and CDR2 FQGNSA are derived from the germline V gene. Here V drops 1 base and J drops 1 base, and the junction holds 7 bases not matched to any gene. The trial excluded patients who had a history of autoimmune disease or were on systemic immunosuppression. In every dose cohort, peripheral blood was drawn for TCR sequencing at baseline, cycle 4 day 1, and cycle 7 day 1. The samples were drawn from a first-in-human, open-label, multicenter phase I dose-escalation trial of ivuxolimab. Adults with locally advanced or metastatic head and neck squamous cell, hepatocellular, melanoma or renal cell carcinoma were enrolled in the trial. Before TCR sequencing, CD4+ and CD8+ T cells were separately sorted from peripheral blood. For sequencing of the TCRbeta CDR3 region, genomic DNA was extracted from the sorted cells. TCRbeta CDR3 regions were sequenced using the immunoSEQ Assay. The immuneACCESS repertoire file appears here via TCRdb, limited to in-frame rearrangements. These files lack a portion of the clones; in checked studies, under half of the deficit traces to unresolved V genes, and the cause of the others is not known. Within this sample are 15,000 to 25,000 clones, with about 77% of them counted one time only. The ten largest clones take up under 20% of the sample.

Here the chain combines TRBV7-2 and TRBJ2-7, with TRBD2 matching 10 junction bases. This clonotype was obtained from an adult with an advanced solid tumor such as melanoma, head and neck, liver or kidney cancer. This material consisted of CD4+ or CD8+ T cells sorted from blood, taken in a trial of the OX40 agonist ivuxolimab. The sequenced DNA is TGTGCCAGCAGCTTAGGGGGTGGACTAGCGGAGTCCTACGAGCAGTACTTC. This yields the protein CASSLGGGLAESYEQYF.